Presented here are 19 T cell receptor beta chains from one specimen sequenced in a study of blood T cell repertoires in COVID-19 (dated by TCRdb to the early 2020s). Library preparation used the immunoSEQ multiplex PCR assay. This immuneACCESS table, as held by TCRdb, lists in-frame sequences with V and J called but not all clones. Of the missing ones, under half trace to an unresolved V gene in checked studies; the others have no known cause. Recorded for this sample are under 200,000 clones; over 75% of them occurred a single time. The ten largest clones represent approximately 11% of the sample. Sequences were obtained from PBMCs or T cells enriched from blood (not recorded which). The receptors derive from a man aged 50-59 years who had recovered from COVID-19.

J is TRBJ1-4 and V is TRBV21-1; TRBD1 is the table's D call, not checked against the DNA. TRBV21-1 is a pseudogene segment. This CDR3 is 15 amino acids long. This chain's CDR3 is CASLYPGQTQEKLFF. In DNA, the CDR3 is TGTGCCAGCCTGTACCCGGGACAGACCCAAGAAAAACTGTTTTTT.

CDR3 sequence reads: CATTKGQVNTEAFF. DNA of the CDR3: TGTGCCACGACAAAGGGGCAGGTGAACACTGAAGCTTTCTTT. The chain recombines TRBV19 with TRBJ1-1; possible D gene TRBD1, 5 bases. The CDR3 contains 14 residues. V was pared by 10 bases and J by 0 bases, with 15 bases between. Looked up from germline, CDR1 is LNHDA and CDR2 is SQIVND (reference sequence).

The chain carries TRBV28 and TRBJ1-3; 7 nucleotides align to TRBD1. V lost 5 bases, J lost 0 bases, and 7 bases stayed unmatched. This CDR3 has 16 amino acids. In germline, CDR1 is MDHEN, CDR2 SYDVKM. The CDR3 DNA reads as TGTGCCAGCAGTCCAGGAGGGGGCTTCTCTGGAAACACCATATATTTT. Translation: CASSPGGGFSGNTIYF.

CDR3 sequence (DNA): TGTGCCACCAGTGACCAGGACAGGGAGGCCTACAATGAGCAGTTCTTC. Amino acids: CATSDQDREAYNEQFF. V gene TRBV24-1 combines with J gene TRBJ2-1; 8 nucleotides agree with TRBD1. CDR1 is KGHDR and CDR2 is SFDVKD in the germline V gene. V gave up 4 bases and J gave up 2 bases; unmatched junction bases: 6. This CDR3 is built from 16 residues.

The chain recombines TRBV6-5 with TRBJ1-3; D is unclear. The germline CDR1 and CDR2 sequences are MNHEY and SVGAGI. This CDR3 contains 15 residues. V gave up 6 bases and J gave up 0 bases, with 12 bases separating them. This CDR3 is CASSSTSHSGNTIYF. The CDR3 DNA reads as TGTGCCAGCAGCTCAACTAGCCACTCTGGAAACACCATATATTTT.

The chain carries TRBV12-3 or TRBV12-4 and TRBJ2-7; TRBD1 matches 9 bases. The CDR3 consists of 13 residues. Trimming removed 5 bases from V and 2 bases from J; junction bases left unmatched: 1. CDR3 bases: TGTGCCAGCAGTGGGGACAGGGCCTACGAGCAGTACTTC. This sequence encodes CASSGDRAYEQYF.

This chain uses TRBV6-5 with TRBJ2-5, with D uncertain. The CDR3 sequence is 11 residues long. Germline CDR1 MNHEY, CDR2 SVGAGI. The V gene lost 8 bases and the J gene lost 7 bases, with 11 bases spanning the gap. CDR3 residues: CASLEVRTQYF. In DNA, the CDR3 is TGTGCCAGCCTAGAGGTGAGGACCCAGTACTTC.

The chain recombines TRBV28 with TRBJ2-7; maybe TRBD2 (6 bases). This CDR3 has 11 amino acids. Trimming shortened V by 7 bases and J by 7 bases, and 11 bases separated the two germline ends. Germline CDR1 MDHEN, CDR2 SYDVKM. Written as DNA, the CDR3 is TGTGCCAGCAAGGGAGGACCGGAGCAGTACTTC. Translation gives CASKGGPEQYF.

The rearrangement uses TRBV7-2 and TRBJ1-4, with 10 bases matching TRBD1. Germline lookup yields CDR1 SGHTA and CDR2 FQGNSA. V dropped 5 bases and J dropped 8; count of bases not matched to a gene: 8. The CDR3 is 15 amino acids. As DNA, the CDR3 is TGTGCCAGCAGCCTTGACAGGGGGCTTAACGAAAAACTGTTTTTT. It codes for CASSLDRGLNEKLFF.

The chain recombines TRBV5-1 with TRBJ2-4; 8 bases match TRBD1. The CDR3 has 16 amino acids. The junction had 8 bases not matched to a gene; V was cut back by 4 bases and J by 2 bases. Germline assignment: CDR1 SGHRS and CDR2 YFSETQ. The CDR3 protein is CASSPGQGLTKNIQYF. The DNA for the CDR3 is TGCGCCAGCAGCCCAGGACAGGGATTGACCAAAAACATTCAGTACTTC.

This chain joins TRBV2 and TRBJ2-3; 7 nucleotides align to TRBD2. The CDR3 is 15 amino acids. CDR1 SNHLY and CDR2 FYNNEI come from the germline V gene. With V trimmed by 6 bases and J by 0 bases, 6 bases remained unmatched. CDR3 nucleotide sequence: TGTGCCAGCAGCGAGACTAGCCAAAGCACAGATACGCAGTATTTT. Amino acids: CASSETSQSTDTQYF.

The genes are TRBV11-3 and TRBJ2-1; TRBD2 matches 7 bases. Germline V gene lookup returns CDR1 SGHNT and CDR2 YENEEA. This CDR3 has 15 amino acids. Trimming cost V 5 bases and J 4 bases; bases outside gene matches: 8. The CDR3 DNA reads as TGTGCCAGCAGCGGACTAGATAAAGGTTACAATGAGCAGTTCTTC. Translation gives CASSGLDKGYNEQFF.

The chain joins TRBV6-1 to TRBJ1-3; no reliable D call. CDR3 size: 15 residues. In germline, CDR1 is MNHNS, CDR2 SASEGT. Trimming removed 2 bases at V and 2 bases at J, with 10 bases between. CDR3 DNA: TGTGCCAGCAGTGAACTCGGTCATCCTGGAAACACCATATATTTT. This translates into CASSELGHPGNTIYF.

This chain links TRBV5-1 with TRBJ2-7, with 9 bases that match TRBD1. V shed 4 bases and J 0 bases; nucleotides not matched to a gene: 5. Germline V gives CDR1 SGHRS, CDR2 YFSETQ. The CDR3 runs to 15 residues. CDR3 nucleotide sequence: TGCGCCAGCAGCGAACAGGGGGCCCCCTCCTACGAGCAGTACTTC. This translates into CASSEQGAPSYEQYF.

The chain uses TRBV6-6 and TRBJ2-7, with a possible D match to TRBD2 (5 bases). V was clipped by 8 bases and J by 2 bases, with 13 bases between them. The germline CDR1 and CDR2 sequences are MNHNY and SVGAGI (reference sequence). This CDR3 comprises 13 residues. CDR3 loop: CASGEGWTYEQYF. In nucleotides, the CDR3 is TGTGCCAGCGGAGAGGGATGGACCTACGAGCAGTACTTC.

This rearrangement joins TRBV7-3 to TRBJ2-1; 7 bases are a match to TRBD1. V dropped 5 bases and J dropped 2; count of bases not matched to a gene: 6. The CDR3 spans 15 residues. CDR1 and CDR2 (germline): SGHTA, FQGTGA. CDR3 coding DNA: TGTGCCAGCAGCCCGACAGGGCTAACCTACAATGAGCAGTTCTTC. Its protein product is CASSPTGLTYNEQFF.

The chain uses TRBV29-1 and TRBJ2-7, with 7 bases matching TRBD2. The CDR3 sequence is 14 residues long. Germline assignment: CDR1 SQVTM and CDR2 ANQGSEA. Trimming removed 3 bases from V and 9 bases from J; junction bases left unmatched: 14. The CDR3 loop is CSVDGEGFSGGQYF. In DNA form, the CDR3 reads TGCAGCGTTGACGGGGAGGGTTTCTCCGGTGGGCAGTACTTC.

This chain links TRBV6-5 with TRBJ1-2; D is unresolved. Germline V gene data show CDR1 as MNHEY and CDR2 as SVGAGI. The CDR3 totals 13 residues. V dropped 6 bases and J dropped 7 bases, with 15 bases sitting between them. The CDR3 DNA reads as TGTGCCAGCAGGGCCTCTGACGGCGGTGGCTACACCTTC. Its translation: CASRASDGGGYTF.

V is TRBV7-9 and J is TRBJ1-1; no definite D call. CDR1 SEHNR and CDR2 FQNEAQ come from the germline V gene (reference sequence). The CDR3 consists of 14 residues. V was shortened by 1 base and J by 5 bases, with 11 bases between the two germline ends. The CDR3: CASSLDPGSTEAFF. The CDR3 bases are TGTGCCAGCAGCTTAGATCCGGGGTCGACTGAAGCTTTCTTT.